The clone carrying this T cell receptor beta chain was seen once. Its antigen is still unknown. This entry belongs to a study of tumor and adjacent non-tumor tissue in lung cancer. Study overall: There were some 12 adenocarcinoma, a couple of squamous cell carcinoma and 1 small cell lung cancer cases.

The CDR3 runs to 11 residues. The germline gives CDR1 DFQATT, CDR2 SNEGSKA (reference sequence). The V gene lost 5 bases and the J gene lost 9 bases, with 13 bases spanning the gap. No cell sorting was done before RNA was extracted from the tissue. Study outcomes and limitations: Tumor repertoires had a smaller top 100 clone share than normal lung. Tumor tissue had significantly higher TCR diversity than normal lung.

A modified ARM-PCR protocol with three rounds of nested PCR amplified TCRbeta. TCRdb processed the multiplex PCR reads anew with MiXCR; each CDR3 protein has one entry. The sample consists of about 66,000 distinct CDR3 sequences, around 78% of them appearing once. The TCR sequence derives from a man between 60 and 75 years old with non-small cell lung cancer. Sequenced material: lung tumor tissue. The chain recombines TRBV20-1 with TRBJ1-1; a weak D match, TRBD1 (5 bases). CDR3 sequence: CSAAYGAQAFF. The CDR3 DNA follows: TGCAGTGCTGCCTACGGGGCCCAAGCTTTCTTT.